Below are 4 T cell receptor beta chains sequenced from a single sample in a study of T cells in women clearing cervical HPV infection. Here immunoSEQ multiplex PCR was the method, and the copy in TCRdb shows in-frame clones only, minus some. The data show tens of thousands of clones, and the top ten clones hold under 7.5%. The specimen sequenced was blood buffy coat. The origin of the receptors is a woman aged 18-70 years with a cervical HPV16 infection that either progressed to CIN3+ or cleared (not recorded which).

Turning to this clone: The missing CDR3 end, 3 residues past where the read stops, is filled in from the germline J gene. The chain employs TRBV18 and TRBJ2-1; the match to TRBD1 covers 11 bases. In germline, CDR1 is KGHSH, CDR2 LQKENI. V dropped 1 base and J dropped 2; count of bases not matched to a gene: 4. The CDR3 spans 17 residues. The CDR3 here is CASSPLSGQGAYNEQFF. Partial CDR3 DNA: TGTGCCAGCTCACCACTCTCGGGACAGGGGGCCTACAATGAG. Variable domain in full (rest from reference TRBV18 and TRBJ2-1): NAGVMQNPRHLVRRRGQEARLRCSPMKGHSHVYWYRQLPEEGLKFMVYLQKENIIDESGMPKERFSAEFPKEGPSILRIQQVVRGDSAAYFCASSPLSGQGAYNEQFFGPGTRLTVL.

A note on this clone: Read coverage stops 3 residues before the CDR3 terminus; the germline J gene supplies the remainder. The genes are TRBV5-1 and TRBJ2-3; 7 positions match TRBD2. Germline CDR1 reads SGHRS; CDR2 reads YFSETQ. With V trimmed by 0 bases and J by 0 bases, 7 bases remained unmatched. The CDR3 contains 17 residues. Partial CDR3 DNA: TGCGCCAGCAGCTTGGGGAGCTCTAGCGGAAGCACAGATACG. Translation gives CASSLGSSSGSTDT. The full CDR3 protein reads CASSLGSSSGSTDTQYF. The full variable domain, rest sourced from reference TRBV5-1 and TRBJ2-3, is KAGVTQTPRYLIKTRGQQVTLSCSPISGHRSVSWYQQTPGQGLQFLFEYFSETQRNKGNFPGRFSGRQFSNSRSEMNVSTLELGDSALYLCASSLGSSSGSTDTQYFGPGTRLTVL.

CDR3 in amino acids: CASSETGDVDEKLFF. Incomplete CDR3 DNA: TGTGCCAGCAGTGAAACAGGGGACGTAGATGAAAAA. This chain connects TRBV7-9 to TRBJ1-4; 7 bases match TRBD1. With the read ending 3 residues before the CDR3 end, the germline J gene is used to fill in that end. The CDR3 is made up of 15 amino acids. Losses at the gene ends were 6 bases for V and 6 bases for J; bases not matched to a gene: 10. From germline, CDR1 is SEHNR and CDR2 FQNEAQ (reference sequence).

For this clone: The read halts 3 residues ahead of the CDR3 end, with the missing end drawn from the germline J gene. The chain carries TRBV24-1 and TRBJ1-4; no firm D call. V was clipped by 7 bases and J by 8 bases, with 16 bases between them. Germline assignment: CDR1 KGHDR and CDR2 SFDVKD. The CDR3 is 14 amino acids. CDR3 sequence: CATRLDPPGEKLFF. Partial CDR3 DNA: TGTGCCACCAGACTGGACCCACCGGGGGAAAAA.